These T cell receptor beta chains were read from a single sample in a study of shared clonotypes between healthy human individuals. Sequencing was performed with immunoSEQ multiplex PCR; in TCRdb, only in-frame clones are kept and a portion is missing. The sample has hundreds of thousands of clones, approximately 95% seen once; the top ten hold over 0.095%. Sequenced input: naive CD8+ T cells sorted from blood. Source of these receptors: a young woman in good health. The CDR3 runs from the conserved cysteine through the conserved F or W. A D gene is named only where the DNA matches it firmly. A clone size is listed for some rows: how often the clone was seen (once, few, many), or a class if it is expanded.

CDR3 protein: CASSHATYEQYF
CDR3 DNA: TGTGCCAGCAGCCACGCTACCTACGAGCAGTACTTC
V gene: TRBV7-9
clone size: -
J gene: TRBJ2-7
D gene: -
CDR3 length: 12

CDR3 protein: CASSSPGLAASYNEQFF
CDR3 DNA: TGTGCCAGCAGCTCCCCGGGACTAGCGGCGTCCTACAATGAGCAGTTCTTC
V gene: TRBV11-2
clone size: -
J gene: TRBJ2-1
D gene: TRBD2
CDR3 length: 17

CDR3 protein: CASSQRLGNFGNTIYF
CDR3 DNA: TGTGCCAGCAGCCAACGCCTGGGAAACTTTGGAAACACCATATATTTT
V gene: TRBV14
clone size: -
J gene: TRBJ1-3
D gene: -
CDR3 length: 16

CDR3 protein: CATSNQGLGEKLFF
CDR3 DNA: TGTGCCACCAGCAATCAGGGATTGGGGGAAAAACTGTTTTTT
V gene: TRBV15
clone size: -
J gene: TRBJ1-4
D gene: -
CDR3 length: 14

CDR3 protein: CASSLRGHQIPNSPLHF
CDR3 DNA: TGTGCCAGCAGTTTAAGAGGACACCAAATCCCTAATTCACCCCTCCACTTT
V gene: TRBV27
clone size: -
J gene: TRBJ1-6
D gene: -
CDR3 length: 17

CDR3 protein: CASSQRGGEFYNEQFF
CDR3 DNA: TGTGCCAGCAGCCAGAGGGGGGGGGAGTTCTACAATGAGCAGTTCTTC
V gene: TRBV4-2
clone size: -
J gene: TRBJ2-1
D gene: -
CDR3 length: 16

CDR3 protein: CASSIGAPLFSYEQYF
CDR3 DNA: TGTGCCAGTAGTATCGGGGCCCCGTTATTCTCCTACGAGCAGTACTTC
V gene: TRBV19
clone size: -
J gene: TRBJ2-7
D gene: -
CDR3 length: 16

CDR3 protein: CASSPGPGYEQYF
CDR3 DNA: TGCGCCAGCAGCCCGGGTCCAGGCTACGAGCAGTACTTC
V gene: TRBV5-1
clone size: -
J gene: TRBJ2-7
D gene: -
CDR3 length: 13

CDR3 protein: CASRGKGGSQAYEQYF
CDR3 DNA: TGTGCCAGCAGGGGAAAGGGTGGGTCCCAGGCCTACGAGCAGTACTTC
V gene: TRBV6-6
clone size: -
J gene: TRBJ2-7
D gene: -
CDR3 length: 16

CDR3 protein: CASSYSDKNYGYTF
CDR3 DNA: TGTGCCAGCAGTTACTCCGACAAGAACTATGGCTACACCTTC
V gene: TRBV6-5
clone size: -
J gene: TRBJ1-2
D gene: -
CDR3 length: 14

CDR3 protein: CASSLAGQGYEQYF
CDR3 DNA: TGTGCCAGCAGTTTAGCCGGACAGGGGTACGAGCAGTACTTC
V gene: TRBV27
clone size: -
J gene: TRBJ2-7
D gene: TRBD1
CDR3 length: 14

CDR3 protein: CASSLGTGGTGELFF
CDR3 DNA: TGTGCCAGCAGTTTGGGGACAGGGGGAACCGGGGAGCTGTTTTTT
V gene: TRBV27
clone size: -
J gene: TRBJ2-2
D gene: TRBD1
CDR3 length: 15

CDR3 protein: CASSSPGTVKHSYNEQFF
CDR3 DNA: TGTGCCAGCAGTTCCCCCGGGACCGTCAAACACTCGTACAATGAGCAGTTCTTC
V gene: TRBV27
clone size: -
J gene: TRBJ2-1
D gene: -
CDR3 length: 18

CDR3 protein: CASSSTDTQYF
CDR3 DNA: TGTGCCAGCAGCTCAACAGATACGCAGTATTTT
V gene: TRBV7-9
clone size: -
J gene: TRBJ2-3
D gene: -
CDR3 length: 11

CDR3 protein: CASRLGGTNEKLFF
CDR3 DNA: TGTGCCAGCAGATTGGGGGGGACTAATGAAAAACTGTTTTTT
V gene: TRBV28
clone size: -
J gene: TRBJ1-4
D gene: -
CDR3 length: 14

CDR3 protein: CASSLGTGRGGYTF
CDR3 DNA: TGTGCCAGCAGCTTAGGTACAGGGCGGGGTGGCTACACCTTC
V gene: TRBV11-2
clone size: -
J gene: TRBJ1-2
D gene: -
CDR3 length: 14

CDR3 protein: CASSEKSDMNTEAFF
CDR3 DNA: TGTGCCAGCAGTGAAAAGTCAGATATGAACACTGAAGCTTTCTTT
V gene: TRBV2
clone size: -
J gene: TRBJ1-1
D gene: -
CDR3 length: 15

CDR3 protein: CASSAASGPYNEQFF
CDR3 DNA: TGTGCCAGCAGTGCGGCTAGCGGGCCCTACAATGAGCAGTTCTTC
V gene: TRBV6-4
clone size: -
J gene: TRBJ2-1
D gene: TRBD2
CDR3 length: 15

CDR3 protein: CASSLGEGYLGETQYF
CDR3 DNA: TGTGCCAGCAGTTTAGGAGAGGGGTACTTAGGGGAGACCCAGTACTTC
V gene: TRBV27
clone size: -
J gene: TRBJ2-5
D gene: -
CDR3 length: 16

CDR3 protein: CASSSEGEQYF
CDR3 DNA: TGTGCCAGCAGTTCTGAAGGAGAGCAGTACTTC
V gene: TRBV28
clone size: -
J gene: TRBJ2-7
D gene: -
CDR3 length: 11

CDR3 protein: CASSFGSYSPLHF
CDR3 DNA: TGTGCCAGCAGCTTTGGCAGTTATTCACCCCTCCACTTT
V gene: TRBV11-2
clone size: -
J gene: TRBJ1-6
D gene: -
CDR3 length: 13

CDR3 protein: CASSFQRGLPYEQYF
CDR3 DNA: TGTGCCAGCAGTTTCCAAAGGGGGCTGCCCTACGAGCAGTACTTC
V gene: TRBV28
clone size: -
J gene: TRBJ2-7
D gene: TRBD1
CDR3 length: 15

CDR3 protein: CASSYDRAYEQYF
CDR3 DNA: TGTGCCAGCAGTTACGACAGAGCCTACGAGCAGTACTTC
V gene: TRBV6-5
clone size: -
J gene: TRBJ2-7
D gene: -
CDR3 length: 13

CDR3 protein: CASSLVGVFTDTQYF
CDR3 DNA: TGTGCCAGCAGCTTAGTAGGCGTTTTCACAGATACGCAGTATTTT
V gene: TRBV7-6
clone size: -
J gene: TRBJ2-3
D gene: -
CDR3 length: 15

CDR3 protein: CATEEFGTEAFF
CDR3 DNA: TGTGCCACCGAGGAATTTGGCACTGAAGCTTTCTTT
V gene: TRBV28
clone size: -
J gene: TRBJ1-1
D gene: -
CDR3 length: 12

CDR3 protein: CASNPSGRPPNAYNEQFF
CDR3 DNA: TGTGCCAGCAACCCTAGCGGTAGGCCCCCTAATGCCTACAATGAGCAGTTCTTC
V gene: TRBV27
clone size: -
J gene: TRBJ2-1
D gene: TRBD2
CDR3 length: 18

CDR3 protein: CASSIDAEYNEQFF
CDR3 DNA: TGTGCCAGTAGTATCGATGCGGAGTACAATGAGCAGTTCTTC
V gene: TRBV19
clone size: -
J gene: TRBJ2-1
D gene: -
CDR3 length: 14

CDR3 protein: CASSFGQKTYNEQFF
CDR3 DNA: TGTGCCAGCAGTTTCGGGCAGAAAACCTACAATGAGCAGTTCTTC
V gene: TRBV28
clone size: -
J gene: TRBJ2-1
D gene: -
CDR3 length: 15

CDR3 protein: CASSGVGTGAYEQYF
CDR3 DNA: TGTGCCAGCAGTGGCGTCGGGACAGGGGCCTACGAGCAGTACTTC
V gene: TRBV6-5
clone size: -
J gene: TRBJ2-7
D gene: TRBD1
CDR3 length: 15

CDR3 protein: CASSTGGADAFF
CDR3 DNA: TGTGCCAGCAGCACGGGGGGCGCGGACGCTTTCTTT
V gene: TRBV5-6
clone size: -
J gene: TRBJ1-1
D gene: -
CDR3 length: 12

CDR3 protein: CASSRIPGLMNTEAFF
CDR3 DNA: TGTGCCAGCAGCCGGATACCGGGACTAATGAACACTGAAGCTTTCTTT
V gene: TRBV28
clone size: -
J gene: TRBJ1-1
D gene: -
CDR3 length: 16

CDR3 protein: CASGRRVPGDEKLFF
CDR3 DNA: TGTGCCAGCGGTCGGAGGGTCCCGGGGGATGAAAAACTGTTTTTT
V gene: TRBV7-3
clone size: -
J gene: TRBJ1-4
D gene: -
CDR3 length: 15

CDR3 protein: CASSLEVGPQGDEQYF
CDR3 DNA: TGTGCCAGCAGCTTAGAGGTGGGCCCGCAAGGAGACGAGCAGTACTTC
V gene: TRBV11-2
clone size: once
J gene: TRBJ2-7
D gene: -
CDR3 length: 16

CDR3 protein: CASSQPGNYEQYF
CDR3 DNA: TGCGCCAGCAGCCAACCGGGAAACTACGAGCAGTACTTC
V gene: TRBV4-1
clone size: -
J gene: TRBJ2-7
D gene: -
CDR3 length: 13

CDR3 protein: CATSPSRGSTDTQYF
CDR3 DNA: TGTGCCACCAGTCCCTCCCGAGGTAGCACAGATACGCAGTATTTT
V gene: TRBV15
clone size: -
J gene: TRBJ2-3
D gene: -
CDR3 length: 15

CDR3 protein: CASSLPPSQTSFYNEQFF
CDR3 DNA: TGTGCCAGCAGCTTACCCCCTAGCCAAACGTCATTCTACAATGAGCAGTTCTTC
V gene: TRBV7-9
clone size: -
J gene: TRBJ2-1
D gene: -
CDR3 length: 18

CDR3 protein: CASSLGTPLTYEQYF
CDR3 DNA: TGTGCCAGCAGTTTGGGGACTCCCTTAACCTACGAGCAGTACTTC
V gene: TRBV28
clone size: few
J gene: TRBJ2-7
D gene: -
CDR3 length: 15

CDR3 protein: CASVWYGEQYF
CDR3 DNA: TGTGCCAGTGTCTGGTACGGGGAGCAGTACTTC
V gene: TRBV7-2
clone size: -
J gene: TRBJ2-7
D gene: -
CDR3 length: 11

CDR3 protein: CASTREVSSTDTQYF
CDR3 DNA: TGTGCCAGCACCCGGGAGGTTTCAAGCACAGATACGCAGTATTTT
V gene: TRBV27
clone size: -
J gene: TRBJ2-3
D gene: TRBD2
CDR3 length: 15

CDR3 protein: CASSLTLTGFQETQYF
CDR3 DNA: TGTGCCAGCAGCTTAACTCTGACAGGATTCCAAGAGACCCAGTACTTC
V gene: TRBV11-2
clone size: once
J gene: TRBJ2-5
D gene: -
CDR3 length: 16

CDR3 protein: CASSTGTGSYEQYF
CDR3 DNA: TGTGCCAGCAGCACCGGGACAGGATCCTACGAGCAGTACTTC
V gene: TRBV13
clone size: -
J gene: TRBJ2-7
D gene: TRBD1
CDR3 length: 14

CDR3 protein: CASSFGGVNNEQFF
CDR3 DNA: TGTGCCAGCAGCTTTGGGGGAGTGAACAATGAGCAGTTCTTC
V gene: TRBV7-3
clone size: -
J gene: TRBJ2-1
D gene: -
CDR3 length: 14

CDR3 protein: CASSLLTSGIPQGNTGELFF
CDR3 DNA: TGTGCCAGCAGTTTACTTACTAGCGGGATCCCTCAGGGGAACACCGGGGAGCTGTTTTTT
V gene: TRBV27
clone size: -
J gene: TRBJ2-2
D gene: TRBD2
CDR3 length: 20

CDR3 protein: CASSEQGANYGYTF
CDR3 DNA: TGTGCCAGCAGTGAACAGGGAGCTAACTATGGCTACACCTTC
V gene: TRBV25-1
clone size: once
J gene: TRBJ1-2
D gene: -
CDR3 length: 14

CDR3 protein: CASIRQGEEKLFF
CDR3 DNA: TGTGCCAGCATAAGACAGGGGGAAGAAAAACTGTTTTTT
V gene: TRBV28
clone size: -
J gene: TRBJ1-4
D gene: TRBD1
CDR3 length: 13

CDR3 protein: CAWSSGQGARETQYF
CDR3 DNA: TGTGCCTGGAGTTCCGGACAGGGGGCTCGAGAGACCCAGTACTTC
V gene: TRBV30
clone size: -
J gene: TRBJ2-5
D gene: TRBD1
CDR3 length: 15

CDR3 protein: CASSPLAGGYEQYF
CDR3 DNA: TGTGCCAGCAGTCCACTAGCGGGAGGTTACGAGCAGTACTTC
V gene: TRBV7-2
clone size: -
J gene: TRBJ2-7
D gene: TRBD2
CDR3 length: 14

CDR3 protein: CASRVINEQFF
CDR3 DNA: TGTGCCAGCAGGGTCATCAATGAGCAGTTCTTC
V gene: TRBV2
clone size: -
J gene: TRBJ2-1
D gene: -
CDR3 length: 11

CDR3 protein: CATLSSYEQYF
CDR3 DNA: TGTGCCACCCTGAGCTCCTACGAGCAGTACTTC
V gene: TRBV28
clone size: -
J gene: TRBJ2-7
D gene: -
CDR3 length: 11

CDR3 protein: CAWNVRQGINEQYF
CDR3 DNA: TGTGCCTGGAATGTGAGACAGGGGATCAACGAGCAGTACTTC
V gene: TRBV30
clone size: once
J gene: TRBJ2-7
D gene: TRBD1
CDR3 length: 14

CDR3 protein: CASSFGTGNTEAFF
CDR3 DNA: TGTGCCAGCAGCTTCGGGACGGGGAACACTGAAGCTTTCTTT
V gene: TRBV11-2
clone size: few
J gene: TRBJ1-1
D gene: -
CDR3 length: 14

CDR3 protein: CATRPRSNTGELFF
CDR3 DNA: TGTGCCACCCGACCTAGGTCGAACACCGGGGAGCTGTTTTTT
V gene: TRBV15
clone size: -
J gene: TRBJ2-2
D gene: -
CDR3 length: 14

CDR3 protein: CASRRGNEQFF
CDR3 DNA: TGCGCCAGCAGGAGGGGCAATGAGCAGTTCTTC
V gene: TRBV4-1
clone size: -
J gene: TRBJ2-1
D gene: -
CDR3 length: 11